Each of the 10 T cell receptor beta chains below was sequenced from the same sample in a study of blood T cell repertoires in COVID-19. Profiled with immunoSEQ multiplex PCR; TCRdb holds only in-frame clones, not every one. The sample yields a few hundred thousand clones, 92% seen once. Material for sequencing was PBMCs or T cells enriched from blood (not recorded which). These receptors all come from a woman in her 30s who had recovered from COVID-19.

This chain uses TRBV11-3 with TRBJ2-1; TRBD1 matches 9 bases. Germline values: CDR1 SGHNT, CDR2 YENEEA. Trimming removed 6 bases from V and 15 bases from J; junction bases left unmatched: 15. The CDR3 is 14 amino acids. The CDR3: CASSPPGQGRLPFF. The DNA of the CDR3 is TGTGCCAGCAGTCCTCCGGGACAGGGAAGGTTACCGTTCTTC.

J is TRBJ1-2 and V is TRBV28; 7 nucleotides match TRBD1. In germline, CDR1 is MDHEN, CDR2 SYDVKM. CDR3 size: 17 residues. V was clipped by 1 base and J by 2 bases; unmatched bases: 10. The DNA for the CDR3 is TGTGCCAGCAGTTTATCTTCTGGGGCAGGGGGAAACTATGGCTACACCTTC. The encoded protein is CASSLSSGAGGNYGYTF.

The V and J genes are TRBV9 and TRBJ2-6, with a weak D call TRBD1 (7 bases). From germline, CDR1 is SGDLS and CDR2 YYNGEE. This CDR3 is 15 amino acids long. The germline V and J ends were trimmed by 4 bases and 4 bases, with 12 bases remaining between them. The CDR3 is CASSSRGEGANVLTF. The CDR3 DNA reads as TGTGCCAGCAGCTCCAGGGGGGAAGGGGCCAACGTCCTGACTTTC.

The CDR3 loop is CASSDLSGANVLTF. For the CDR3, the DNA is TGCGCCAGCAGTGATCTCTCTGGGGCCAACGTCCTGACTTTC. V usage is TRBV10-1 and J usage is TRBJ2-6; D gene unclear. Trimming removed 3 bases from V and 0 bases from J, with 3 bases in between. This CDR3 is 14 amino acids long. In germline, CDR1 is WNHNN, CDR2 SYGVQD (reference sequence).

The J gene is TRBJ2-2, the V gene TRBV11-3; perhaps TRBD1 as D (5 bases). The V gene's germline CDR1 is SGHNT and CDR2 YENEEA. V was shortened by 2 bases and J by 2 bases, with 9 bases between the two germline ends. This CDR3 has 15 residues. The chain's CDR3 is CASSLTRANTGELFF. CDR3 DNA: TGTGCCAGCAGCTTAACCAGGGCTAACACCGGGGAGCTGTTTTTT.

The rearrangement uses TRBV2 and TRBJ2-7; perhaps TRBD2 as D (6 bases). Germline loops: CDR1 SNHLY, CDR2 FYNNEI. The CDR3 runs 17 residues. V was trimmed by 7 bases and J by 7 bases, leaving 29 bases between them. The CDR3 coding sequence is TGTGCCAGCACGCAGGACCACCCGACGACTAGTTTGTGGGAGCAGTACTTC. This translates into CASTQDHPTTSLWEQYF.

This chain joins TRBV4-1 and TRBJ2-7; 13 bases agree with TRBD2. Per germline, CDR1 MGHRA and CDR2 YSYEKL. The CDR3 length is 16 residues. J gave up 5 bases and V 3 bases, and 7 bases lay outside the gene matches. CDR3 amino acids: CASSHSTSGRANEQYF. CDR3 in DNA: TGCGCCAGCAGCCACAGTACTAGCGGGAGGGCCAACGAGCAGTACTTC.

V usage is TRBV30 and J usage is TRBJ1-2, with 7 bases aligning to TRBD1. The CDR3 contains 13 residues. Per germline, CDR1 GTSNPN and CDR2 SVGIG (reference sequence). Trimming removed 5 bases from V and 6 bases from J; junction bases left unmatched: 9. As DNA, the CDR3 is TGTGCCTGGCCAACAGGGGCGGAGAATGGCTACACCTTC. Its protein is CAWPTGAENGYTF.

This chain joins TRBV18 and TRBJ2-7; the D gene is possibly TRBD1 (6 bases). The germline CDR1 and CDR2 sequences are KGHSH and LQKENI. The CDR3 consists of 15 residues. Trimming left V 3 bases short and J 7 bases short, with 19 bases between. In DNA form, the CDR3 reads TGTGCCAGCTCACCTTTTAGACAGGATCAGGGGGAGCAGTACTTC. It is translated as CASSPFRQDQGEQYF. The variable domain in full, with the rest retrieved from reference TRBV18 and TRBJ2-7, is NAGVMQNPRHLVRRRGQEARLRCSPMKGHSHVYWYRQLPEEGLKFMVYLQKENIIDESGMPKERFSAEFPKEGPSILRIQQVVRGDSAAYFCASSPFRQDQGEQYFGPGTRLTVT.

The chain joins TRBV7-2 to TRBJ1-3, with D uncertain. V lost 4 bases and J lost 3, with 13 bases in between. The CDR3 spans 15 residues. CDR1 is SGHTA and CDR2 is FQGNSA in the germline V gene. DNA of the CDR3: TGTGCCAGCAGCTCGGAGGCGGGAGTTGGAAACACCATATATTTT. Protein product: CASSSEAGVGNTIYF.